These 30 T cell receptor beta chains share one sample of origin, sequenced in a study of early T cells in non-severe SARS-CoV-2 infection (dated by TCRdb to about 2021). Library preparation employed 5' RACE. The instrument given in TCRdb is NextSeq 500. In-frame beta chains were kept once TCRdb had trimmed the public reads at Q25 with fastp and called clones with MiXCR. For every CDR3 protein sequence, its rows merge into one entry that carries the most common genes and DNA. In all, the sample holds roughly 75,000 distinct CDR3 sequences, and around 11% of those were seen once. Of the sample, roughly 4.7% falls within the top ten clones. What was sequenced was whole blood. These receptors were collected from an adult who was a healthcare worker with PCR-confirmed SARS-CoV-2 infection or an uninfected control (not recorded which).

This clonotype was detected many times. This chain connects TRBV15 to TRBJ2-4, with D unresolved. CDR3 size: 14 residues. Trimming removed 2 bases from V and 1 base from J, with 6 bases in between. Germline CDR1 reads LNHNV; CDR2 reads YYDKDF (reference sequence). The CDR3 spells CATSRSGAKNIQYF. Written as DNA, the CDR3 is TGTGCCACCAGCAGATCCGGGGCCAAAAACATTCAGTACTTC.

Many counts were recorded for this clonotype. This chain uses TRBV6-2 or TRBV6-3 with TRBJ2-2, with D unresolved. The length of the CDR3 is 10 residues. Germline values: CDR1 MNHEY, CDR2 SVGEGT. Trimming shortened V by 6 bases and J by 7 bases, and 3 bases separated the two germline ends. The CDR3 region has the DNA TGTGCCAGCAGAGACGGGGAGCTGTTTTTT. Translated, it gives CASRDGELFF.

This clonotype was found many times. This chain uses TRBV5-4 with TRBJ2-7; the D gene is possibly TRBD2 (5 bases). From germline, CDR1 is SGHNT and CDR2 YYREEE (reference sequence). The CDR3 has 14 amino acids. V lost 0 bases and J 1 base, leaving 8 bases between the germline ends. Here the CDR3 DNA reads TGTGCCAGCAGCTTGGTCGGGGAATCCTACGAGCAGTACTTC. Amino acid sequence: CASSLVGESYEQYF.

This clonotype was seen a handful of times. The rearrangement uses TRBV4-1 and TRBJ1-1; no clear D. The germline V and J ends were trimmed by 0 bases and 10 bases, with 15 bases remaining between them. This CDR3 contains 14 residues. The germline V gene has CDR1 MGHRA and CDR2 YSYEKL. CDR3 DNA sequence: TGCGCCAGCAGCCAAGATAAGTTTGAGGGTCGAGCTTTCTTT. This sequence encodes CASSQDKFEGRAFF.

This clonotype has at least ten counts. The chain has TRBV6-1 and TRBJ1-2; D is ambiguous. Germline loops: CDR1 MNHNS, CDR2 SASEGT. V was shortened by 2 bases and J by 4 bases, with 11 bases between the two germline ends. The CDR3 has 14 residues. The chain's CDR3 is CASSEIGEIYGYTF. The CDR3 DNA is TGTGCCAGCAGTGAAATCGGGGAGATCTATGGCTACACCTTC.

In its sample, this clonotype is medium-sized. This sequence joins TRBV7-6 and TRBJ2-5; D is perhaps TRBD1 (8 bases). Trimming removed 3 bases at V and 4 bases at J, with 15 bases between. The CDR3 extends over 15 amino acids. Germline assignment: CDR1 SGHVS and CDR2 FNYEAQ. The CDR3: CASSLRQGRGETQYF. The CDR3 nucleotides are TGTGCCAGCAGCTTGAGACAGGGGAGGGGAGAGACCCAGTACTTC.

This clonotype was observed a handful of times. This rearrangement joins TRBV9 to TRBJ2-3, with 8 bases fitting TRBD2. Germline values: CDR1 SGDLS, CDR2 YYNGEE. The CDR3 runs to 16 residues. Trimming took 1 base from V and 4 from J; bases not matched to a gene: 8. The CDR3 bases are TGTGCCAGCAGCGTATATTTCGGGGGGGTTTCAGATACGCAGTATTTT. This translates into CASSVYFGGVSDTQYF.

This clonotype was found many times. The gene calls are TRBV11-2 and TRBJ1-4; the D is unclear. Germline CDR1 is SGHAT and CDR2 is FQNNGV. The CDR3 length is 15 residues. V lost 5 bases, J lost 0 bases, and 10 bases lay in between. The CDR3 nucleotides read TGTGCCAGCAGCCCCCAAGTCTCAACTAATGAAAAACTGTTTTTT. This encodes CASSPQVSTNEKLFF.

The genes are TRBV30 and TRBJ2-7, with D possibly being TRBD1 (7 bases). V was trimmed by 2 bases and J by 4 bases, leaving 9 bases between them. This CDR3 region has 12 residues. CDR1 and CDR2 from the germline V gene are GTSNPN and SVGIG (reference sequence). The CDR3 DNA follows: TGTGCCTGGAGTTCAGGGGGGTACGAGCAGTACTTC. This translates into CAWSSGGYEQYF.

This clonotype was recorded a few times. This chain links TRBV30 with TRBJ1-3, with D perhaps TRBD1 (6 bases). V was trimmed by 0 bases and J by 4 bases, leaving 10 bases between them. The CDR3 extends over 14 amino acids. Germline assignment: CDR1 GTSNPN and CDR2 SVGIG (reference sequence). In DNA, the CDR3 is TGTGCCTGGAGTGTACAGGGATTAGGAAACACCATATATTTT. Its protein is CAWSVQGLGNTIYF.

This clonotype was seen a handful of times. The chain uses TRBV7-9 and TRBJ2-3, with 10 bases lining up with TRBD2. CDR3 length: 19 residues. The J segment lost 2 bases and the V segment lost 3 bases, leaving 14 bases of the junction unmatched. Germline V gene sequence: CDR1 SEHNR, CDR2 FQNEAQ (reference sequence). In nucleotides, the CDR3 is TGTGCCAGCAGCTTGTGGTTAGCGGGGGGACCGACCACCACAGATACGCAGTATTTT. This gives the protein CASSLWLAGGPTTTDTQYF. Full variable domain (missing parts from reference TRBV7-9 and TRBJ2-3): DTGVSQNPRHKITKRGQNVTFRCDPISEHNRLYWYRQTLGQGPEFLTYFQNEAQLEKSRLLSDRFSAERPKGSFSTLEIQRTEQGDSAMYLCASSLWLAGGPTTTDTQYFGPGTRLTVL.

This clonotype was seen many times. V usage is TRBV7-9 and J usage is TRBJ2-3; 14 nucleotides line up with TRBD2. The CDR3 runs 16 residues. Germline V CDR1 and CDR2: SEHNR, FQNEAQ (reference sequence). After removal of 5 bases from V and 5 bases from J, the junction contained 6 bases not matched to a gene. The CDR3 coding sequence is TGTGCCAGCAGCCAAGGACTAGCGGGGGGAAGAGATACGCAGTATTTT. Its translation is CASSQGLAGGRDTQYF.

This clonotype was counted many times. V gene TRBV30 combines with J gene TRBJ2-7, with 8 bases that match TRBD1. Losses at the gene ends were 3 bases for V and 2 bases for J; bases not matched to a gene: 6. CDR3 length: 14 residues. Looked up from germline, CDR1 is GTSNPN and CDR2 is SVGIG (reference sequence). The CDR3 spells CAWSPGTGAYEQYF. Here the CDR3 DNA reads TGTGCCTGGAGCCCCGGGACAGGAGCCTACGAGCAGTACTTC. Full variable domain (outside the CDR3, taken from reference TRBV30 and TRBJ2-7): SQTIHQWPATLVQPVGSPLSLECTVEGTSNPNLYWYRQAAGRGLQLLFYSVGIGQISSEVPQNLSASRPQDRQFILSSKKLLLSDSGFYLCAWSPGTGAYEQYFGPGTRLTVT.

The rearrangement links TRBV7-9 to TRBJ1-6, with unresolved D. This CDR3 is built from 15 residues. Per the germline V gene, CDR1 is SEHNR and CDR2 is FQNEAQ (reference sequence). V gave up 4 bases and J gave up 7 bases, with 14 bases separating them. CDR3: CASSSSDVPNSPLHF. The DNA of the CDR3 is TGTGCCAGCAGCTCCTCGGACGTCCCAAATTCACCCCTCCACTTT.

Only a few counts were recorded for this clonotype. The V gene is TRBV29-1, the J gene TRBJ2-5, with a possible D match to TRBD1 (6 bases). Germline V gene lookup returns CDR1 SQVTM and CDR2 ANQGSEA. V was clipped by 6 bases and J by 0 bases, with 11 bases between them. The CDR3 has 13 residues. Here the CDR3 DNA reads TGCAGCGTCCAAACAGGGTACCAAGAGACCCAGTACTTC. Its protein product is CSVQTGYQETQYF. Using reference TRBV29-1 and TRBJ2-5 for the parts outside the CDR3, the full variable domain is SAVISQKPSRDICQRGTSLTIQCQVDSQVTMMFWYRQQPGQSLTLIATANQGSEATYESGFVIDKFPISRPNLTFSTLTVSNMSPEDSSIYLCSVQTGYQETQYFGPGTRLLVL.

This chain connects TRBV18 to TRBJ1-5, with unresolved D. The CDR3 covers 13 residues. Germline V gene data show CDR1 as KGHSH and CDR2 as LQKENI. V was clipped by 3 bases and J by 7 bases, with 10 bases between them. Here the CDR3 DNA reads TGTGCCAGCTCACCGGGCTCTAACCAGCCCCAGCATTTT. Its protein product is CASSPGSNQPQHF.

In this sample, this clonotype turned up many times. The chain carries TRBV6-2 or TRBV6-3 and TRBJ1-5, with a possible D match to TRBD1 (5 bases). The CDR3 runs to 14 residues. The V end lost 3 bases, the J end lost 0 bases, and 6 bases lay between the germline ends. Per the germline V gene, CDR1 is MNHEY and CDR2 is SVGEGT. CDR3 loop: CASSYDSSNQPQHF. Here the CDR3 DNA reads TGTGCCAGCAGTTATGACAGTAGCAATCAGCCCCAGCATTTT.

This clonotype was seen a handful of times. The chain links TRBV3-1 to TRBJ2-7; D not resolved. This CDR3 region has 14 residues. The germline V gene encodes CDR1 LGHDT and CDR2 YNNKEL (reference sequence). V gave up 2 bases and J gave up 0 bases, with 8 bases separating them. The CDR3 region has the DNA TGTGCCAGCAGCCAACCCACAAACTCCTACGAGCAGTACTTC. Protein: CASSQPTNSYEQYF.

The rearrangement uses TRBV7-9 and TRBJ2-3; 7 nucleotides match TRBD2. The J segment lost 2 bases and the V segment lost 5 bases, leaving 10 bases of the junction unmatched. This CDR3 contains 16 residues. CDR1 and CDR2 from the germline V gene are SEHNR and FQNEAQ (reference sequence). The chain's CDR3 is CASSQQGGGPTDTQYF. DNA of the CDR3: TGTGCCAGCAGCCAGCAAGGCGGGGGACCCACAGATACGCAGTATTTT.

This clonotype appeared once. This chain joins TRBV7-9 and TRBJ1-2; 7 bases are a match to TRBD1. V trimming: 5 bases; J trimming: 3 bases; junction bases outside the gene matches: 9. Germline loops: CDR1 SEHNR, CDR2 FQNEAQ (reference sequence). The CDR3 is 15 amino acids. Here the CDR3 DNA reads TGTGCCAGCAGCCCTGGGGGACAGCGCGACTATGGCTACACCTTC. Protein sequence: CASSPGGQRDYGYTF.

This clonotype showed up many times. For the CDR3, the DNA is TGTGCCAGCAGTTATCGGCAGTATAATTCACCCCTCCACTTT. This translates into CASSYRQYNSPLHF. This chain connects TRBV6-6 to TRBJ1-6; no firm D call. V was shortened by 3 bases and J by 4 bases, with 7 bases between the two germline ends. The germline V gene has CDR1 MNHNY and CDR2 SVGAGI (reference sequence). This CDR3 has 14 amino acids.

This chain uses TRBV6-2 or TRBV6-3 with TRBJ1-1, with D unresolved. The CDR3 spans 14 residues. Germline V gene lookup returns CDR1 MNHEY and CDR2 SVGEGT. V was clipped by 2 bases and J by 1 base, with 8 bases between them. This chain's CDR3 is CASSYHIPNTEAFF. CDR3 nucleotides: TGTGCCAGCAGTTACCACATCCCGAACACTGAAGCTTTCTTT.

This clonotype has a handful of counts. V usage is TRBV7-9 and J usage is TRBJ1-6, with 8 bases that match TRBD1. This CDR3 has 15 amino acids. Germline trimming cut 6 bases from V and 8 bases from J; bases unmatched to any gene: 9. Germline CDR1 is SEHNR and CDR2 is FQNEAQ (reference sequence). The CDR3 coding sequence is TGTGCCAGCAGGGCCGGACAGGGAGCCGATTCACCCCTCCACTTT. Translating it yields CASRAGQGADSPLHF.

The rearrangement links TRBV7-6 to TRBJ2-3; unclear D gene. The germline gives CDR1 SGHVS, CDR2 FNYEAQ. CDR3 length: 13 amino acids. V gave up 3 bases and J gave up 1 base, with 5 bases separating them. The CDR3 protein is CASSFGGTDTQYF. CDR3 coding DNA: TGTGCCAGCAGCTTCGGCGGCACAGATACGCAGTATTTT.

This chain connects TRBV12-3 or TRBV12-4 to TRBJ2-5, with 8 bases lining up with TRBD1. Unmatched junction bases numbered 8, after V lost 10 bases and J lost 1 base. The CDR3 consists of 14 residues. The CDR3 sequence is CANSKTGAQETQYF. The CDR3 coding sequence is TGTGCCAACTCAAAGACAGGGGCCCAAGAGACCCAGTACTTC.

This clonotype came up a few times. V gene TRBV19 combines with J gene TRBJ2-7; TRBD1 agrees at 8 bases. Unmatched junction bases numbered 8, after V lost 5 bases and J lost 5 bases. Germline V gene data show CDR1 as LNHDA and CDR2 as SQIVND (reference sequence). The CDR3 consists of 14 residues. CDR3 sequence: CASSPRQGTHEQYF. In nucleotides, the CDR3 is TGTGCCAGTAGTCCCCGACAGGGGACCCACGAGCAGTACTTC. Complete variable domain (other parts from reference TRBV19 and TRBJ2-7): DGGITQSPKYLFRKEGQNVTLSCEQNLNHDAMYWYRQDPGQGLRLIYYSQIVNDFQKGDIAEGYSVSREKKESFPLTVTSAQKNPTAFYLCASSPRQGTHEQYFGPGTRLTVT.

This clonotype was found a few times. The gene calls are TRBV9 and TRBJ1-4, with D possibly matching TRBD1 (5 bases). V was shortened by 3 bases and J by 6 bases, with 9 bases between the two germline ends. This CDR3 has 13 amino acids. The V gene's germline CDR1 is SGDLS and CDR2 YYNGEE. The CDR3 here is CASSEGVYEKLFF. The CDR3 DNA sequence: TGTGCCAGCAGCGAAGGGGTTTATGAAAAACTGTTTTTT.

CDR3 residues: CASSQAPTGVGGNEQFF. The CDR3 DNA reads TGCGCCAGCAGCCAAGCCCCGACAGGGGTTGGGGGAAATGAGCAGTTCTTC. The chain uses TRBV4-3 and TRBJ2-1; 8 bases are a match to TRBD1. The CDR3 runs to 17 residues. Germline V lookup: CDR1 LGHNA, CDR2 YSLEER. V lost 1 base to trimming and J lost 7 bases; unmatched junction nucleotides: 12.

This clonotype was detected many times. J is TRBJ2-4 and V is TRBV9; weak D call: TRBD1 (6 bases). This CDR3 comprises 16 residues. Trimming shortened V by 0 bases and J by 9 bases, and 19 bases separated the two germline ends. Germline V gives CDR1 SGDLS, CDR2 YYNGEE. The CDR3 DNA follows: TGTGCCAGCAGCGTAGCTGGCAGGGGACCGGAGAGCATTCAGTACTTC. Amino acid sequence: CASSVAGRGPESIQYF.

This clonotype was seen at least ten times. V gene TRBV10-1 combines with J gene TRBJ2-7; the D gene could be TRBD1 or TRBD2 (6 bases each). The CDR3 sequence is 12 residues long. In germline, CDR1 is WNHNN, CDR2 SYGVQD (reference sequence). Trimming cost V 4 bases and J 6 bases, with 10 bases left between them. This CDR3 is CASSGGASEQYF. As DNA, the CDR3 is TGCGCCAGCAGTGGGGGGGCCAGCGAGCAGTACTTC.